Here is one T cell receptor (beta chain) with its context. Sequencing used immunoSEQ multiplex PCR; TCRdb keeps in-frame clones, though not all of them. The sample yields about 470,000 clones, 87% seen once. The data belong to a study of blood T cell repertoires in COVID-19. Study-level background: PBMCs, B-cell-depleted T cells, or T cells were the source of the cDNA or gDNA that made up the material.

Participants were placed into cohorts based on the clinical history they reported. The CDR3 contains 15 residues. V was cut by 2 bases and J by 0 bases, with 8 bases left in between. The germline V gene has CDR1 SGHRS and CDR2 YFSETQ. The origin of this receptor is a young woman who had recovered from COVID-19. V usage is TRBV5-1 and J usage is TRBJ2-2; no reliable D call. Source material: PBMCs or T cells enriched from blood (not recorded which). In nucleotides, the CDR3 is TGCGCCAGCAGCTTTTCCATAGCGAACACCGGGGAGCTGTTTTTT. Amino acids: CASSFSIANTGELFF.